The 18 T cell receptor beta chains listed next were all sequenced from one sample in a study of blood T cell repertoires in COVID-19. Produced via immunoSEQ multiplex PCR; TCRdb's table is partial and in-frame only. The sample lists around 250,000 clones; around 87% were seen once. The sequencing sample was made of peripheral blood. The source is a man in his late teens or twenties with active or convalescent COVID-19.

This clone occurred once. The chain couples TRBV5-1 to TRBJ1-1, with D unclear. The CDR3 spans 13 residues. V was cut by 0 bases and J by 3 bases, with 6 bases left in between. The germline gives CDR1 SGHRS, CDR2 YFSETQ. The CDR3 nucleotides read TGCGCCAGCAGCTTGGGTCGGGACACTGAAGCTTTCTTT. This translates into CASSLGRDTEAFF.

This chain links TRBV6-6 with TRBJ1-1; unclear D gene. The V gene lost 6 bases and the J gene lost 0 bases, with 8 bases spanning the gap. Germline CDR1 is MNHNY and CDR2 is SVGAGI (reference sequence). This CDR3 region has 13 residues. As DNA, the CDR3 is TGTGCCAGCAGCTCTAAGTTGAACACTGAAGCTTTCTTT. As protein: CASSSKLNTEAFF.

The chain couples TRBV4-3 to TRBJ2-2; D ambiguous. Germline CDR1 reads LGHNA; CDR2 reads YSLEER. Trimming left V 0 bases short and J 1 base short, with 6 bases between. This CDR3 spans 15 amino acids. CDR3 in DNA: TGCGCCAGCAGCCAAGATTTTCGGAACACCGGGGAGCTGTTTTTT. The encoded protein is CASSQDFRNTGELFF.

This chain links TRBV5-1 with TRBJ2-5; 7 positions agree with TRBD1. Looked up from germline, CDR1 is SGHRS and CDR2 is YFSETQ. V was clipped by 4 bases and J by 2 bases; unmatched bases: 5. The CDR3 runs to 14 residues. CDR3 sequence reads: CASSQNRGQETQYF. The CDR3 DNA reads as TGCGCCAGCAGCCAAAACAGGGGTCAAGAGACCCAGTACTTC.

This chain links TRBV18 with TRBJ2-3, with 10 nucleotides matching TRBD2. The CDR3 runs 17 residues. The J segment lost 2 bases and the V segment lost 1 base, leaving 6 bases of the junction unmatched. The germline CDR1 and CDR2 sequences are KGHSH and LQKENI. CDR3 region: CASSPLWTSGNTDTQYF. CDR3 DNA sequence: TGTGCCAGCTCACCACTCTGGACTAGCGGAAACACAGATACGCAGTATTTT.

CDR3 in DNA: TGCAGCGTTTCGCGGGGAACCTACGAGCAGTACTTC. Its translation is CSVSRGTYEQYF. The chain recombines TRBV29-1 with TRBJ2-7, with D maybe TRBD2 (6 bases). With 5 bases removed from V and 2 bases from J, the gap between germline ends came to 10 bases. This CDR3 comprises 12 residues. Germline V CDR1 and CDR2: SQVTM, ANQGSEA.

This clone was counted a few times. The V gene is TRBV6-5, the J gene TRBJ1-1; D perhaps matches TRBD1 (5 bases). Germline CDR1 is MNHEY and CDR2 is SVGAGI. The ends were cut back, 11 bases at V and 5 bases at J, with 9 bases in the middle. The CDR3 is made up of 10 amino acids. The CDR3 spells CAGGRTEAFF. The CDR3 region has the DNA TGTGCCGGGGGGAGGACTGAAGCTTTCTTT.

This rearrangement joins TRBV7-3 to TRBJ1-1, with D maybe TRBD1 (5 bases). In germline, CDR1 is SGHTA, CDR2 FQGTGA. The CDR3 is 13 residues long. Trimming stripped 1 base from V and 9 bases from J, with 12 bases between. CDR3 DNA: TGTGCCAGCAGCTTAAATTTGGCGGACAAAGCTTTCTTT. Amino acids: CASSLNLADKAFF.

V gene TRBV19 combines with J gene TRBJ1-4; D might be TRBD1 (6 bases). The CDR3 consists of 16 residues. V was clipped by 7 bases and J by 0 bases, with 15 bases between them. The V gene's germline CDR1 is LNHDA and CDR2 SQIVND (reference sequence). The chain's CDR3 is CASKAGASATNEKLFF. As DNA, the CDR3 is TGTGCCAGTAAGGCGGGGGCTTCTGCAACTAATGAAAAACTGTTTTTT.

This sequence joins TRBV9 and TRBJ2-2, with a tentative D call TRBD1 (5 bases). The CDR3 runs to 13 residues. The V and J ends lost 3 bases and 7 bases respectively, with 10 bases between them. The germline V gene has CDR1 SGDLS and CDR2 YYNGEE. CDR3 nucleotides: TGTGCCAGCAGCGCCCCTAGGGGCGGGGAGCTGTTTTTT. Its protein product is CASSAPRGGELFF.

V is TRBV3-1 (or the pseudogene TRBV3-2) and J is TRBJ2-5, with D possibly being TRBD2 (5 bases). CDR1 is LGHDT, CDR2 YNNKEL, per germline (reference sequence). The CDR3 has 15 residues. V was cut by 3 bases and J by 1 base, with 12 bases left in between. CDR3: CASSHLLGTQETQYF. The CDR3 nucleotides read TGTGCCAGCAGCCACTTACTAGGTACCCAAGAGACCCAGTACTTC.

The V call is TRBV27, the J call TRBJ2-7, with TRBD2 identical over 14 bases. Trimming took 6 bases from V and 2 from J; bases not matched to a gene: 12. The CDR3 extends over 18 amino acids. Germline values: CDR1 MNHEY, CDR2 SMNVEV (reference sequence). The CDR3 is CASRGPGLAGEGAYEQYF. Written as DNA, the CDR3 is TGTGCCAGCAGGGGACCGGGACTAGCGGGAGAGGGGGCCTACGAGCAGTACTTC.

J is TRBJ2-3 and V is TRBV6-6; 8 bases agree with TRBD2. J lost 8 bases, V lost 6 bases, and 16 bases had no gene match. The V gene's germline CDR1 is MNHNY and CDR2 SVGAGI (reference sequence). This CDR3 has 16 amino acids. The CDR3 reads CASSTGEGTSRGTQYF. CDR3 nucleotides: TGTGCCAGCAGCACCGGTGAAGGGACTAGTAGGGGTACGCAGTATTTT.

The chain is built from TRBV28 and TRBJ2-4; D is perhaps TRBD2 (6 bases). The CDR3 sequence is 14 residues long. Germline CDR1 MDHEN, CDR2 SYDVKM. V shed 3 bases and J shed 9 bases, with 15 bases lying between them. The CDR3 DNA reads TGTGCCAGCAGTTTGGCTAGGCAGGGAGGCATTCAGTACTTC. Its translation: CASSLARQGGIQYF.

The rearrangement uses TRBV12-5 and TRBJ2-7; D possibly corresponds to TRBD2 (5 bases). V gave up 5 bases and J gave up 0 bases, with 17 bases separating them. The CDR3 consists of 16 residues. The germline V gene has CDR1 LGHNT and CDR2 FRNRAP. The CDR3 sequence: CASGPGFGGYSYEQYF. The CDR3, as DNA: TGTGCTAGTGGTCCGGGATTTGGCGGGTACTCCTACGAGCAGTACTTC.

This sequence joins TRBV3-1 (or the pseudogene TRBV3-2) and TRBJ2-1; possible D gene TRBD2, 6 bases. There are 17 residues in the CDR3. Trimming shortened V by 1 base and J by 5 bases, and 18 bases separated the two germline ends. Germline V lookup: CDR1 LGHDT, CDR2 YNNKEL (reference sequence). CDR3 coding DNA: TGTGCCAGCAGCCAAGTGACCCGAAGACTAGGGAACAATGAGCAGTTCTTC. The encoded protein is CASSQVTRRLGNNEQFF.

The chain is built from TRBV6-2 or TRBV6-3 and TRBJ2-7; D is unresolved. The germline gives CDR1 MNHEY, CDR2 SVGEGT. V was pared by 4 bases and J by 5 bases, with 9 bases between. This CDR3 spans 12 amino acids. The CDR3 DNA reads as TGTGCCAGCAGTTCGTCGGGTAACGAGCAGTACTTC. This translates into CASSSSGNEQYF.

This clone was counted a few times. The rearrangement links TRBV12-5 to TRBJ2-7; D might be TRBD2 (6 bases). Per the germline V gene, CDR1 is LGHNT and CDR2 is FRNRAP. The V end lost 6 bases, the J end lost 5 bases, and 14 bases lay between the germline ends. The CDR3 is 13 residues long. CDR3 sequence (DNA): TGTGCTAGTGGCACGACTAGTTTCGACGAGCAGTACTTC. Translating it yields CASGTTSFDEQYF. Drawing the rest from reference TRBV12-5 and TRBJ2-7, the complete variable domain is DARVTQTPRHKVTEMGQEVTMRCQPILGHNTVFWYRQTMMQGLELLAYFRNRAPLDDSGMPKDRFSAEMPDATLATLKIQPSEPRDSAVYFCASGTTSFDEQYFGPGTRLTVT.